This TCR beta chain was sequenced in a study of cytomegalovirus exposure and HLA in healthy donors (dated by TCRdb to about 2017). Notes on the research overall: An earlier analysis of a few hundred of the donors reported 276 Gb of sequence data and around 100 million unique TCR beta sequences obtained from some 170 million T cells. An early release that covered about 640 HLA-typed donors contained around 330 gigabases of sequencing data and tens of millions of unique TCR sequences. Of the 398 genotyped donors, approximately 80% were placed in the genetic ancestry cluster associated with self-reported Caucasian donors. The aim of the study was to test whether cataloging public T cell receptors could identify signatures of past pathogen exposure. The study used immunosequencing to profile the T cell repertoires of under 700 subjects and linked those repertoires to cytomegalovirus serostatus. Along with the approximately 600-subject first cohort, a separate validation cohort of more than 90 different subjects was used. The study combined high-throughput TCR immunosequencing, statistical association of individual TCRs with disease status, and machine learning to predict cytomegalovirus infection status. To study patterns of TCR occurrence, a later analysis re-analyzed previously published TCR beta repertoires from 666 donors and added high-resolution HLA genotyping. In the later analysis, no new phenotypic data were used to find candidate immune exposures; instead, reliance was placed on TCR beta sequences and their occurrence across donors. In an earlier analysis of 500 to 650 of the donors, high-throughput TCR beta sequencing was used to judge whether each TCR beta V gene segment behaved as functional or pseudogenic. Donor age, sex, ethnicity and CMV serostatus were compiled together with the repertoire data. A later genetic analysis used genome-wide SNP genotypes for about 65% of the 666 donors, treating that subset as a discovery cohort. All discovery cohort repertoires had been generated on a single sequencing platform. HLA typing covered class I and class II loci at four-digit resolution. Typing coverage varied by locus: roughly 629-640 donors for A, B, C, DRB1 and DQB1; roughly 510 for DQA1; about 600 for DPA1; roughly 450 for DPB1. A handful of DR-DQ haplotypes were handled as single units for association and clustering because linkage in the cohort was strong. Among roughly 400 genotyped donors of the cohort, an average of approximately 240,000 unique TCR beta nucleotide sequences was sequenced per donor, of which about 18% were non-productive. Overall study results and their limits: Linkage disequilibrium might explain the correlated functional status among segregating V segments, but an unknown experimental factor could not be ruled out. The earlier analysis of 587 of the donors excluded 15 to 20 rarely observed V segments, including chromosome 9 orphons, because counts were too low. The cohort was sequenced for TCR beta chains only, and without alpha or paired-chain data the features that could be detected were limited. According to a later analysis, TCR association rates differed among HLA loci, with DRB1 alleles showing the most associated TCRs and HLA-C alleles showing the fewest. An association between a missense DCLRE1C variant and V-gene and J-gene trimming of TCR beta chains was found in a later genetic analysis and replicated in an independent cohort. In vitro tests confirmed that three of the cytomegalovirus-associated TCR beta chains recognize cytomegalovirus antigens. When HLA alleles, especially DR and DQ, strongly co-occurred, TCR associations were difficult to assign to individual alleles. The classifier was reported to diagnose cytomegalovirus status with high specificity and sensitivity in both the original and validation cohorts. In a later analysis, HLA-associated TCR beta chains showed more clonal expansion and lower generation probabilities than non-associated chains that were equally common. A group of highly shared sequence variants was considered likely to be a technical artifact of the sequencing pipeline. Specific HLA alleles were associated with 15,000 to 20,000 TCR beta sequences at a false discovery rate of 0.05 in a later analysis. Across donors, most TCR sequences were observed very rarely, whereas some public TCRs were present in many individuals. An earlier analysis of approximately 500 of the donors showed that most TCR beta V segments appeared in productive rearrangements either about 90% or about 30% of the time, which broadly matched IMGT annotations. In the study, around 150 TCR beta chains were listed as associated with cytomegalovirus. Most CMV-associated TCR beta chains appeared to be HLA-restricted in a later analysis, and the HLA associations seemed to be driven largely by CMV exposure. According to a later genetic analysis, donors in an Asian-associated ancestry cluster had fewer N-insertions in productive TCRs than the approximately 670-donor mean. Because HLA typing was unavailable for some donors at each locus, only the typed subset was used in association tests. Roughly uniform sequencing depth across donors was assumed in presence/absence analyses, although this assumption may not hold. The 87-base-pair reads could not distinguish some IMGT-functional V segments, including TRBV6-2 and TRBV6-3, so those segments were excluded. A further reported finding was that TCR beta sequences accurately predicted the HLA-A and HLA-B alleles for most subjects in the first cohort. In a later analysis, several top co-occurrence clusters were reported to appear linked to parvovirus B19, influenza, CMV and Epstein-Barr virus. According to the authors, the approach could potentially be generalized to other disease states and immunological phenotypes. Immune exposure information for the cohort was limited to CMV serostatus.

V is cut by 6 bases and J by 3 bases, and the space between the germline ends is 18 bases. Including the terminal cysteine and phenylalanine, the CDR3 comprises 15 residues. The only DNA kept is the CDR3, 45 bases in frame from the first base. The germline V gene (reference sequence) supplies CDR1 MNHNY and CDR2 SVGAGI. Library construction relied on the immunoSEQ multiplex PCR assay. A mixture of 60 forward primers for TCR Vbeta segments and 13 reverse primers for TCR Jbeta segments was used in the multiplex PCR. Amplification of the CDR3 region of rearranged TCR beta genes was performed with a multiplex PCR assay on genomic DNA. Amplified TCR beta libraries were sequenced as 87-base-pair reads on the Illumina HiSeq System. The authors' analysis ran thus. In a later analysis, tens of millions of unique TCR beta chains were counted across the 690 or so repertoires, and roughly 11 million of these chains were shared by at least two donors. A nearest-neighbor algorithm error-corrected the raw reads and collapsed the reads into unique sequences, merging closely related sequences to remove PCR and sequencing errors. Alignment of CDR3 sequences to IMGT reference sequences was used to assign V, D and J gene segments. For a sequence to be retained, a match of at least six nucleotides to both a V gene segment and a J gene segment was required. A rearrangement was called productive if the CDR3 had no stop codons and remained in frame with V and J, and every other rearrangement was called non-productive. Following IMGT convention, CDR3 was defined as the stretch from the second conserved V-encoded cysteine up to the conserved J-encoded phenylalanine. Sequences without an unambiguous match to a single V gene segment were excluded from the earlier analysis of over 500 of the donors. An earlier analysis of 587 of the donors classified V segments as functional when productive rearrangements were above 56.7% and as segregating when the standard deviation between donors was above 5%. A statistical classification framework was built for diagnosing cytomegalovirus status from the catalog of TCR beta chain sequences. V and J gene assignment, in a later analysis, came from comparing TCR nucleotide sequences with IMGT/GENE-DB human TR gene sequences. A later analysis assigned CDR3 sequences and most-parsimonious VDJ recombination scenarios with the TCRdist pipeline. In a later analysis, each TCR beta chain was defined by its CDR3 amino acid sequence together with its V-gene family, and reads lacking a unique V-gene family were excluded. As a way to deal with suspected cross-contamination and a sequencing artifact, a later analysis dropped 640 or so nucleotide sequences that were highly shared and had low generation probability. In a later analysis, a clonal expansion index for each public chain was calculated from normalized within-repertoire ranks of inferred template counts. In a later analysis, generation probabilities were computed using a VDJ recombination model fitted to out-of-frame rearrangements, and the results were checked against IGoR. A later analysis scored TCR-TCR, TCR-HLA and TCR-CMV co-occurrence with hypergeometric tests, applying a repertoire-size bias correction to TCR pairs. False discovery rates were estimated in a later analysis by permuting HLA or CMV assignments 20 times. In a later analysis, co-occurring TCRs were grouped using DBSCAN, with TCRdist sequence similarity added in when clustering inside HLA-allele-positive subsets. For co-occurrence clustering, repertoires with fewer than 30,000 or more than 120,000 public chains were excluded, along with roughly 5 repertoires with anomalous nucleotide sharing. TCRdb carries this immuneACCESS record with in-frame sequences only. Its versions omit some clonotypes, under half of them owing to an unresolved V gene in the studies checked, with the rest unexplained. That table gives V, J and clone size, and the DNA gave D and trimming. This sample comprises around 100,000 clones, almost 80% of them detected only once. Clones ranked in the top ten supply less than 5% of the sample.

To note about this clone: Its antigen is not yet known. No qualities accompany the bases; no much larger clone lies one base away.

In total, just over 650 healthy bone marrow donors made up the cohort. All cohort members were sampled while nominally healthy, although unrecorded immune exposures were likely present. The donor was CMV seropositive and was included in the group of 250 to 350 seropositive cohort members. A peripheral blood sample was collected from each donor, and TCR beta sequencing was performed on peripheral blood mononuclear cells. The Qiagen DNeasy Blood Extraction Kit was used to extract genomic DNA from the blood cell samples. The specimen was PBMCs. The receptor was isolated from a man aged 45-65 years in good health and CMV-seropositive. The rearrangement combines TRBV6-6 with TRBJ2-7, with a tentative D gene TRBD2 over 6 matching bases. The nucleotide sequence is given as TGTGCCAGCAGGCCTATGGGACTTCTCGACTACGAGCAGTACTTC. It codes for CASRPMGLLDYEQYF.